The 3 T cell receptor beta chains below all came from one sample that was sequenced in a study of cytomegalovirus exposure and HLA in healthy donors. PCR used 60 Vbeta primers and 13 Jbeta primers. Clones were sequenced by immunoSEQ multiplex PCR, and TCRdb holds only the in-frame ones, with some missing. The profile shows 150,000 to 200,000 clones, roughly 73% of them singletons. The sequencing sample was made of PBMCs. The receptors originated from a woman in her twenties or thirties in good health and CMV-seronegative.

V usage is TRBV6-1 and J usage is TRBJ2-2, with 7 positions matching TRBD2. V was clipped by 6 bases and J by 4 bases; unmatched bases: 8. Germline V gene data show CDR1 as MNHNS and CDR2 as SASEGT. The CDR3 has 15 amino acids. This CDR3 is CASRFAGVGTGELFF. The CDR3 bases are TGTGCCAGCAGATTTGCGGGGGTCGGCACCGGGGAGCTGTTTTTT.

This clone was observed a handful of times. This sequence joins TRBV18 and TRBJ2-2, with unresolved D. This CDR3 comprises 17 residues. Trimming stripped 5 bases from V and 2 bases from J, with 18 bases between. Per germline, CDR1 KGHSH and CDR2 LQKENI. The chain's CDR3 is CASSMTPPRLNTGELFF. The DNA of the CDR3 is TGTGCCAGCTCAATGACTCCGCCCCGACTCAACACCGGGGAGCTGTTTTTT.

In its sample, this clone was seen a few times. The CDR3 region is CASGLRLAGRTDTQYF. CDR3 DNA sequence: TGTGCTAGTGGTTTGAGACTAGCGGGGAGAACAGATACGCAGTATTTT. This chain joins TRBV12-5 and TRBJ2-3, with 11 bases fitting TRBD2. Germline CDR1 LGHNT, CDR2 FRNRAP. V shed 2 bases and J 3 bases; nucleotides not matched to a gene: 4. This CDR3 region has 16 residues.